A single sample gave rise to the 25 T cell receptor beta chains below, sequenced in a study of blood T cell repertoires in COVID-19. The repertoire was sequenced with immunoSEQ multiplex PCR; TCRdb's copy has only in-frame clones and lacks some. The sample includes under 100,000 clones, about 85% of them seen just once. Material: peripheral blood. These receptors originate from a woman between 65 and 79 years old with active or convalescent COVID-19.

The CDR3 region has the DNA TGTGCCAGCAGTGATAGGGACAGGGGTGGCTACACCTTC. It yields the protein CASSDRDRGGYTF. V usage is TRBV6-1 and J usage is TRBJ1-2; TRBD1 matches 10 bases. CDR3 length equals 13 residues. Germline lookup yields CDR1 MNHNS and CDR2 SASEGT. The V and J ends lost 3 bases and 7 bases, in that order; junction bases with no gene match: 2.

J is TRBJ2-1 and V is TRBV13, with 9 nucleotides matching TRBD2. The V and J ends lost 4 bases and 2 bases, in that order; junction bases with no gene match: 6. CDR1 and CDR2 (germline): PRHDT, FYEKMQ (reference sequence). The CDR3 has 16 residues. CDR3 bases: TGTGCCAGCAGCTCCAGGACTAGCGCGGCCTACAATGAGCAGTTCTTC. Translation gives CASSSRTSAAYNEQFF.

The gene calls are TRBV11-2 and TRBJ2-7, with D tentatively TRBD1 (5 bases). CDR3 length equals 15 residues. V dropped 5 bases and J dropped 2 bases, with 16 bases sitting between them. Germline CDR1 and CDR2: SGHAT and FQNNGV. CDR3 coding DNA: TGTGCCAGCAGCCGAGGCCGGGCAGGGACCTACGAGCAGTACTTC. This encodes CASSRGRAGTYEQYF.

This clone was seen just once. J is TRBJ1-1 and V is TRBV13; D remains ambiguous. With 2 bases removed from V and 1 base from J, the gap between germline ends came to 11 bases. The CDR3 length is 15 residues. CDR1 PRHDT and CDR2 FYEKMQ come from the germline V gene (reference sequence). The CDR3 protein is CASSLTAGPNTEAFF. The CDR3, as DNA: TGTGCCAGCAGCTTAACCGCAGGCCCGAACACTGAAGCTTTCTTT.

CDR3 sequence: CASSLLRSAAYTEAFF. The CDR3 coding sequence is TGTGCCAGCAGCTTACTCCGGTCCGCGGCTTACACTGAAGCTTTCTTT. This chain joins TRBV7-2 and TRBJ1-1; no definite D call. V was shortened by 2 bases and J by 3 bases, with 16 bases between the two germline ends. CDR1 is SGHTA, CDR2 FQGNSA, per germline. The CDR3 totals 16 residues.

The chain uses TRBV28 and TRBJ2-3, with 10 bases that match TRBD2. Unmatched junction bases numbered 7, after V lost 5 bases and J lost 11 bases. Germline CDR1 reads MDHEN; CDR2 reads SYDVKM. This CDR3 is 13 amino acids long. CDR3 sequence reads: CASSPGLASLQYF. DNA for the CDR3: TGTGCCAGCAGTCCGGGACTAGCGAGCCTGCAGTATTTT.

This chain links TRBV18 with TRBJ2-7; 13 positions match TRBD2. Germline assignment: CDR1 KGHSH and CDR2 LQKENI. V shed 4 bases and J 7 bases; nucleotides not matched to a gene: 4. The length of the CDR3 is 14 residues. The CDR3 DNA reads as TGTGCCAGCTCACTCGGACTAGCGGGGGAAGAGCAGTACTTC. Translation: CASSLGLAGEEQYF. The full variable domain, with the rest looked up from reference TRBV18 and TRBJ2-7, is NAGVMQNPRHLVRRRGQEARLRCSPMKGHSHVYWYRQLPEEGLKFMVYLQKENIIDESGMPKERFSAEFPKEGPSILRIQQVVRGDSAAYFCASSLGLAGEEQYFGPGTRLTVT.

This chain uses TRBV19 with TRBJ2-1, with D perhaps matching TRBD2 (6 bases). Germline CDR1 and CDR2: LNHDA and SQIVND (reference sequence). Trimming shortened V by 5 bases and J by 0 bases, and 11 bases separated the two germline ends. The CDR3 spans 15 residues. The CDR3 protein is CASSASGSSYNEQFF. As DNA, the CDR3 is TGTGCCAGTAGTGCCTCCGGGAGCTCCTACAATGAGCAGTTCTTC.

This chain uses TRBV19 with TRBJ2-5; 8 nucleotides line up with TRBD2. Unmatched junction bases numbered 14, after V lost 6 bases and J lost 5 bases. There are 16 residues in the CDR3. Germline-derived CDR1 and CDR2 are LNHDA and SQIVND (reference sequence). In DNA, the CDR3 is TGTGCCAGTAGCCCTCCAGGGCTAGCGGGCAGGGAGACCCAGTACTTC. Translated: CASSPPGLAGRETQYF.

The chain joins TRBV24-1 to TRBJ2-3; D not certain. The germline V gene has CDR1 KGHDR and CDR2 SFDVKD. The CDR3 has 14 residues. V dropped 6 bases and J dropped 1 base, with 10 bases sitting between them. The CDR3 bases are TGTGCCACCAGTAATCACAGAGGCACAGATACGCAGTATTTT. Translated, it gives CATSNHRGTDTQYF.

The V gene is TRBV7-2, the J gene TRBJ2-5; no firm D call. Germline-derived CDR1 and CDR2 are SGHTA and FQGNSA. Trimming stripped 5 bases from V and 1 base from J, with 11 bases between. The CDR3 extends over 14 amino acids. The DNA for the CDR3 is TGTGCCAGCAGCCTCCCACCGGGCCAAGAGACCCAGTACTTC. It encodes CASSLPPGQETQYF. The full variable domain, rest sourced from reference TRBV7-2 and TRBJ2-5, is GAGVSQSPSNKVTEKGKDVELRCDPISGHTALYWYRQSLGQGLEFLIYFQGNSAPDKSGLPSDRFSAERTGGSVSTLTIQRTQQEDSAVYLCASSLPPGQETQYFGPGTRLLVL.

This chain links TRBV5-4 with TRBJ2-7; 10 nucleotides line up with TRBD1. The CDR3 has 15 amino acids. The V and J ends lost 0 bases and 3 bases, in that order; junction bases with no gene match: 3. From germline, CDR1 is SGHNT and CDR2 YYREEE (reference sequence). DNA for the CDR3: TGTGCCAGCAGCTTGGGGGACAGGGGAGTCTACGAGCAGTACTTC. It yields the protein CASSLGDRGVYEQYF. The complete variable domain, with remaining parts taken from reference TRBV5-4 and TRBJ2-7, reads ETGVTQSPTHLIKTRGQQVTLRCSSQSGHNTVSWYQQALGQGPQFIFQYYREEENGRGNFPPRFSGLQFPNYSSELNVNALELDDSALYLCASSLGDRGVYEQYFGPGTRLTVT.

V usage is TRBV4-1 and J usage is TRBJ2-3; TRBD2 aligns across 15 bases. Losses at the gene ends were 3 bases for V and 5 bases for J; bases not matched to a gene: 6. Germline CDR1 and CDR2: MGHRA and YSYEKL. The CDR3 is made up of 17 amino acids. CDR3 DNA: TGCGCCAGCAGCCATCAGGGACTAGCGGGGGGAATAGATACGCAGTATTTT. Protein sequence: CASSHQGLAGGIDTQYF.

The chain employs TRBV29-1 and TRBJ1-4; D perhaps matches TRBD1 (6 bases). V lost 6 bases, J lost 7 bases, and 15 bases lay in between. Germline V CDR1 and CDR2: SQVTM, ANQGSEA. The CDR3 sequence is 13 residues long. CDR3 coding DNA: TGCAGCGTAGCCGGACAGCCTCTTGAAAAACTGTTTTTT. The encoded protein is CSVAGQPLEKLFF.

The J gene is TRBJ1-4, the V gene TRBV4-1; weak D call: TRBD1 (5 bases). This CDR3 is built from 14 residues. Per germline, CDR1 MGHRA and CDR2 YSYEKL. V was shortened by 1 base and J by 7 bases, with 10 bases between the two germline ends. CDR3 sequence: CASSQGQGGEKLFF. CDR3 bases: TGCGCCAGCAGCCAAGGTCAGGGTGGTGAAAAACTGTTTTTT.

This clone has only one observation. This chain links TRBV5-1 with TRBJ2-3, with TRBD2 as a possible D gene (6 bases). The V and J ends lost 5 bases and 7 bases respectively, with 23 bases between them. This CDR3 has 16 amino acids. CDR1 is SGHRS and CDR2 is YFSETQ in the germline V gene. The CDR3 loop reads CASRLGTPGSDYTQYF. The CDR3 nucleotides are TGCGCCAGCAGACTCGGGACTCCCGGGAGCGACTATACGCAGTATTTT.

V gene TRBV5-1 combines with J gene TRBJ2-2, with TRBD2 as a possible D gene (7 bases). Germline V gene sequence: CDR1 SGHRS, CDR2 YFSETQ. Trimming left V 1 base short and J 6 bases short, with 13 bases between. This CDR3 comprises 15 residues. CDR3 in amino acids: CASSLTGGGAGELFF. The CDR3, as DNA: TGCGCCAGCAGCTTGACGGGGGGCGGCGCCGGGGAGCTGTTTTTT.

The table lists this clone with a few counts. The chain carries TRBV6-6 and TRBJ2-5; D might be TRBD1 (6 bases). The length of the CDR3 is 16 residues. Per germline, CDR1 MNHNY and CDR2 SVGAGI (reference sequence). V gave up 4 bases and J gave up 4 bases, with 19 bases separating them. The CDR3 here is CASSSSAQGYTETQYF. The CDR3 DNA reads as TGTGCCAGCAGTTCCTCAGCCCAGGGGTATACAGAGACCCAGTACTTC.

This clone came up once. The chain carries TRBV6-2 or TRBV6-3 and TRBJ2-7; D possibly corresponds to TRBD2 (6 bases). The germline V gene encodes CDR1 MNHEY and CDR2 SVGEGT. Trimming left V 6 bases short and J 2 bases short, with 23 bases between. The CDR3 sequence is 17 residues long. The CDR3 loop is CASRYQKGTRQPYEQYF. The CDR3 coding sequence is TGTGCCAGCAGGTACCAGAAAGGGACTCGACAACCCTACGAGCAGTACTTC.

V and J are TRBV5-5 and TRBJ1-1; 8 positions agree with TRBD1. In germline, CDR1 is SGHKS, CDR2 YYEKEE (reference sequence). This CDR3 contains 14 residues. Losses at the gene ends were 5 bases for V and 5 bases for J; bases not matched to a gene: 8. This CDR3 reads CASRRPDRDTEAFF. CDR3 sequence (DNA): TGTGCCAGCAGGCGGCCGGACAGGGATACTGAAGCTTTCTTT.

This chain links TRBV5-1 with TRBJ1-1; TRBD1 agrees at 9 bases. The CDR3 totals 12 residues. V was pared by 5 bases and J by 7 bases, with 3 bases of the junction left unmatched. The germline CDR1 and CDR2 sequences are SGHRS and YFSETQ. The CDR3 sequence: CASRQTGGEAFF. The CDR3 DNA follows: TGCGCCAGCAGGCAGACAGGGGGTGAAGCTTTCTTT.

V usage is TRBV4-1 and J usage is TRBJ1-1; TRBD1 matches at 7 bases. Trimming at V came to 4 bases and at J to 5 bases, leaving 7 bases not matched to a gene. Germline CDR1 and CDR2: MGHRA and YSYEKL. CDR3 size: 14 residues. The CDR3 DNA reads as TGCGCCAGCAGCCCGAAGGGGGCAGGGACTGAAGCTTTCTTT. This codes for CASSPKGAGTEAFF.

The V call is TRBV5-6, the J call TRBJ2-5; a possible D gene is TRBD2 (5 bases). The germline gives CDR1 SGHDT, CDR2 YYEEEE. V was trimmed by 4 bases and J by 6 bases, leaving 16 bases between them. The length of the CDR3 is 14 residues. CDR3 amino acids: CASSGFGWEQTQYF. The CDR3 coding sequence is TGTGCCAGCAGCGGATTTGGGTGGGAGCAGACCCAGTACTTC.

This rearrangement joins TRBV19 to TRBJ2-2; 7 bases match TRBD1. Germline loops: CDR1 LNHDA, CDR2 SQIVND (reference sequence). There are 17 residues in the CDR3. Trimming took 6 bases from V and 3 from J; bases not matched to a gene: 13. In DNA, the CDR3 is TGTGCCAGTAGCGAGATCAGACAGGGATGGGACACCGGGGAGCTGTTTTTT. Translated: CASSEIRQGWDTGELFF.

The chain joins TRBV19 to TRBJ2-5, with a tentative D call TRBD1 (6 bases). The CDR3 consists of 16 residues. V lost 3 bases to trimming and J lost 2 bases, with 16 bases between them. Germline-derived CDR1 and CDR2 are LNHDA and SQIVND (reference sequence). CDR3 sequence: CASSIGGQRGQETQYF. CDR3 nucleotides: TGTGCCAGTAGTATCGGAGGACAGAGGGGACAAGAGACCCAGTACTTC.